These T cell receptor beta chains were read from a single sample in a study of T cells in narcolepsy. Clones were sequenced by immunoSEQ multiplex PCR, and TCRdb holds only the in-frame ones, with some missing. The data hold 15,000 to 20,000 clones, with about two thirds observed a single time. The sequenced material came from CD45RA- memory CD8+ T cells from PBMCs. The receptors stem from a human donor with narcolepsy. The CDR3 runs from the conserved cysteine through the conserved F or W. The order of the fields is clone size, J gene, V gene, D gene, CDR3 length, CDR3 DNA, CDR3 protein. The D gene is left open where the match is weak. Part of the rows lack a size; the others show once, few, many or a class for expanded clones.

- | TRBJ1-1 | TRBV13 | - | 14 | TGTGCCAGCAGCTTCTGGGGGGTGAACACTGAAGCTTTCTTT | CASSFWGVNTEAFF
- | TRBJ1-3 | TRBV9 | - | 16 | TGTGCCAGCAGCAACCACGACAGGATCTCTGGAAACACCATATATTTT | CASSNHDRISGNTIYF
- | TRBJ1-2 | TRBV27 | - | 13 | TGTGCCAGCAGTTTCGACGTTAAAGATCGCTACACCTTC | CASSFDVKDRYTF
- | TRBJ2-1 | TRBV6-5 | TRBD1 | 15 | TGTGCCAGCAGGACAGGGGCAGAGGTGTGGGATGAGCAGTTCTTC | CASRTGAEVWDEQFF
- | TRBJ1-1 | TRBV6-5 | TRBD1 | 13 | TGTGCCAGCATTCGACAGGGGGACACTGAAGCTTTCTTT | CASIRQGDTEAFF
- | TRBJ2-3 | TRBV9 | TRBD2 | 16 | TGTGCCAGCAGCCCCAGAGCGGGAGGGGAGACAGATACGCAGTATTTT | CASSPRAGGETDTQYF
few | TRBJ1-6 | TRBV27 | - | 13 | TGTGCCAGCATCTCGCGGGACATGTCACCCCTCCACTTT | CASISRDMSPLHF
once | TRBJ1-2 | TRBV27 | TRBD1 | 14 | TGTGCCAGCAGGACAGGGGTCCCACTGGAGGGCTACACCTTC | CASRTGVPLEGYTF
- | TRBJ1-1 | TRBV7-3 | TRBD1 | 16 | TGTGCCAGCAGCTTAGGGCAGGGGGCTCTGAACACTGAAGCTTTCTTT | CASSLGQGALNTEAFF
few | TRBJ2-3 | TRBV6-4 | - | 14 | TGTGCCAGCAGTGAAAGAACCCACACAGATACGCAGTATTTT | CASSERTHTDTQYF
- | TRBJ1-3 | TRBV4-2 | - | 13 | TGTGCCAGTTCAGACAGAGAAAGAAACACCATATATTTT | CASSDRERNTIYF
- | TRBJ2-3 | TRBV4-2 | TRBD2 | 18 | TGTGCCAGCAGCCAAGAGGATCCTAGCGGGTATGTGACAGATACGCGGTATTTT | CASSQEDPSGYVTDTRYF
- | TRBJ1-2 | TRBV29-1 | - | 12 | TGCAGCGGCGGGGGCGAGCCAAATGGCTACACCTTC | CSGGGEPNGYTF
few | TRBJ2-2 | TRBV2 | TRBD2 | 14 | TGTGCCAGCACAGCGGGAGGGGACACCGGGGAGCTGTTTTTT | CASTAGGDTGELFF
- | TRBJ2-7 | TRBV30 | TRBD2 | 15 | TGTGCCTGGAGCCATCGGACTAGCGACTCCTACGAGCAGTACTTC | CAWSHRTSDSYEQYF
- | TRBJ1-1 | TRBV2 | - | 13 | TGTGCCAGCACCCCCCCGGGGGATACTGAAGCTTTCTTT | CASTPPGDTEAFF
- | TRBJ2-2 | TRBV18 | - | 14 | TGTGCCAGCTCACCACGGGACGGCCTTTCGGAGCTGTTTTTT | CASSPRDGLSELFF
- | TRBJ2-5 | TRBV27 | - | 14 | TGTGCCAGCACCCTCGCGTGGGGAGCGGAGACCCAGTACTTC | CASTLAWGAETQYF
- | TRBJ2-7 | TRBV15 | TRBD1 | 15 | TGTGCCACCAGCAGAGAAGGGACAGGGATATACGAGCAGTACTTC | CATSREGTGIYEQYF
- | TRBJ1-1 | TRBV27 | - | 14 | TGTGCCAGCAGTTCCCTCCCGGGGGCCCCTGAAGCTTTCTTT | CASSSLPGAPEAFF
once | TRBJ2-1 | TRBV6-5 | - | 13 | TGTGCCAGCAGTTACTCGTCTAGCCTTGAGCAGTTCTTC | CASSYSSSLEQFF
- | TRBJ2-5 | TRBV5-1 | TRBD1 | 14 | TGCGCCAGCACGACAGGGGGCACACAAGAGACCCAGTACTTC | CASTTGGTQETQYF